This is a list of T cell receptor beta chains from one sample in a study of CD8 T cells in Susac syndrome. TCRdb reprocessed the immunoSEQ multiplex PCR reads via MiXCR and lists one record per CDR3 protein. This table has 150,000 to 200,000 distinct CDR3 sequences, 90% to 97% appearing once. Sequencing was performed on CD4+ T cells from PBMCs. These receptor sequences come from a human donor with Susac syndrome. Each CDR3 is given with its conserved first and last residue. The D gene is left open where the match is weak. The size of a clone is reported for some rows only, either as once, few or many, or as a class for expanded clones.

-	TRBV7-2	TRBJ2-2	-	TGTGCCAGCAGCCGCGGCGGTCGAATGAACACCGGGGAGCTGTTTTTT	CASSRGGRMNTGELFF
-	TRBV15	TRBJ1-1	-	TGTGCCACCAGCAGAGATCTCAATAAGGCTGAAGCTTTCTTT	CATSRDLNKAEAFF
TRBD2	TRBV20-1	TRBJ2-5	-	TGCAGTGCTCGAAGACCTAGCGGGGGGAACCAAGAGACCCAGTACTTC	CSARRPSGGNQETQYF
TRBD2	TRBV11-2	TRBJ2-3	-	TGTGCCAGCAGCACCCAGCGGGGGGCCGCAGATACGCAGTATTTT	CASSTQRGAADTQYF
TRBD2	TRBV20-1	TRBJ2-5	once	TGCAGTGCCAGGAGAGGTAGCGGGGGGTGGGAGACCCAGTACTTC	CSARRGSGGWETQYF
-	TRBV20-1	TRBJ2-5	-	TGCAGTGCTAGAAGTTACCAAGAGACCCAGTACTTC	CSARSYQETQYF
-	TRBV20-1	TRBJ2-5	-	TGCAGTGCTCCCGAAGTAGGAAGCCGGCAGACCCAGTACTTC	CSAPEVGSRQTQYF
TRBD2	TRBV30	TRBJ2-1	-	TGTGCCTGGAGACTAATAAGCGGGGGGGCCGGGCAGTTCTTC	CAWRLISGGAGQFF
-	TRBV20-1	TRBJ1-5	once	TGCAGTGCTAGTTCGGGTTTTGGCAATCAGCCCCAGCATTTT	CSASSGFGNQPQHF
TRBD2	TRBV9	TRBJ2-1	-	TGTGCCAGCAGCCCCAGGGGAAGTGCGGGGGGGCCGGATGAGCAGTTCTTC	CASSPRGSAGGPDEQFF
-	TRBV29-1	TRBJ1-2	-	TGCAGCGTTGCGTCGTCCCGAGGCTATGGCTACACCTTC	CSVASSRGYGYTF
-	TRBV9	TRBJ2-7	once	TGTGCCAGCAGCCTTCGTGAGGTACCCTACTCCGAGCAGTACTTC	CASSLREVPYSEQYF
-	TRBV5-4	TRBJ2-3	-	TGTGCCAGCAGCTTTAGTCCTAGCACAGATACGCAGTATTTT	CASSFSPSTDTQYF
TRBD1	TRBV15	TRBJ1-3	-	TGTGCCACCAGCAGAACGGACAGGGGGATCGGAAACACCATATATTTT	CATSRTDRGIGNTIYF
-	TRBV6-5	TRBJ1-1	-	TGTGCCAGCAGTTACCAAAGGGGGACTGAAGCTTTCTTT	CASSYQRGTEAFF
TRBD2	TRBV30	TRBJ2-2	-	TGTGCCTGGAGCAAGGGACTAGCGGTAAACGGGGAGCTGTTTTTT	CAWSKGLAVNGELFF
TRBD1	TRBV18	TRBJ2-5	-	TGTGCCAGCTCAAGTGGGACAGGGGGAACGGAGACCCAGTACTTC	CASSSGTGGTETQYF
-	TRBV5-4	TRBJ1-2	-	TGTGCCAGCAGCTTAACAGGGTACGGCTACACCTTC	CASSLTGYGYTF
-	TRBV20-1	TRBJ2-1	-	TGCAGTGCTAGAGATAAAGGGATCTACAATGAGCAGTTCTTC	CSARDKGIYNEQFF
-	TRBV4-1	TRBJ1-1	-	TGCGCCAGCAGCCAAGATCCACGGCAAGCTTTCTTT	CASSQDPRQAFF
TRBD2	TRBV19	TRBJ2-2	-	TGTGCCGGAGGCGGGGGGCAAACCGGGGAGCTGTTTTTT	CAGGGGQTGELFF
-	TRBV20-1	TRBJ2-7	-	TGCAGTGCTAGAGTTCCCTCAAGGGGGGGGTCATCCTACGAGCAGTACTTC	CSARVPSRGGSSYEQYF
-	TRBV20-1	TRBJ2-1	-	TGCAGTGCTCGATGGAGCGAGACCGCTGTGAGTGAGCAGTTCTTC	CSARWSETAVSEQFF
TRBD2	TRBV12-3/TRBV12-4	TRBJ2-3	-	TGTGCCAGCAGTTTTCGGCTAGCGGGGGGCTCAAACACAGATACGCAGTATTTT	CASSFRLAGGSNTDTQYF
TRBD1	TRBV15	TRBJ1-1	-	TGTGCCACCAGCACCAACAAGGGGGCTGCTGAAGCTTTCTTT	CATSTNKGAAEAFF
-	TRBV11-1	TRBJ2-7	-	TGTGCCAGCAGACGGGGAGACAAGTCCTACGAGCAGTACTTC	CASRRGDKSYEQYF
TRBD1	TRBV30	TRBJ1-2	-	TGTGCCTGGAGTGTGGGTGGGACAGGGATTGGCTACACCTTC	CAWSVGGTGIGYTF
TRBD1	TRBV7-3	TRBJ2-6	-	TGTGCCAGCAGCGCGGACAGGACTTACTCTGGGGCCAACGTCCTGACTTTC	CASSADRTYSGANVLTF
-	TRBV19	TRBJ1-1	-	TGTGCCAGTAGTATTGTGACTAACACTGAAGCTTTCTTT	CASSIVTNTEAFF
-	TRBV30	TRBJ2-3	-	TGTGCCCGCTCGGAGGGGGCTTCAGATACGCAGTATTTT	CARSEGASDTQYF
TRBD1	TRBV4-1	TRBJ2-2	-	TGCGCCAGCAGCCAAGTGGGGACAGGGATTTCGGGCGCCGGGGAGCTGTTTTTT	CASSQVGTGISGAGELFF
-	TRBV29-1	TRBJ2-7	-	TGCAGCTGCAAAAAGGGGAACTTAGACTACGAGCAGTACTTC	CSCKKGNLDYEQYF
-	TRBV28	TRBJ2-7	-	TGTGCCAGCTCAGGGGGGGGTTCCTACGAGCAGTACTTC	CASSGGGSYEQYF
-	TRBV20-1	TRBJ1-2	-	TGCAGTTCCCCGGCGGGGGGCGAGGGCTACACCTTC	CSSPAGGEGYTF